This T cell receptor beta chain was documented in a study of memory CD4+ T cells and cytomegalovirus serostatus. Study at large: Donors were healthy Belgian adults, under ten CMV seropositive and 24 seronegative.

The sort gate was single viable CD3+CD4+CD8-CD45RO+ cells for memory CD4+ T cells. CMV serostatus came from serum IgG against pp150, pp28, p38, p52. Here immunoSEQ multiplex PCR was the method, and the copy in TCRdb shows in-frame clones only, minus some. This sample has 50,000 to 75,000 clones, with approximately 85% found just once. Sample: memory CD4+ T cells from blood. The sequence was obtained from an adult in good health and CMV-seronegative.

DNA for the CDR3: TGTGCCAGCAGCACCCTCGACACTCGGGCCCTCCACTTT. Encoded protein: CASSTLDTRALHF. The chain couples TRBV5-6 to TRBJ1-6; D is unresolved. Trimming removed 4 bases from V and 14 bases from J, with 16 bases in between. The CDR3 length is 13 residues. Germline CDR1 is SGHDT and CDR2 is YYEEEE.